These T cell receptor beta chains were read from a single sample in a study of blood T cell repertoires in COVID-19. Sequencing used immunoSEQ multiplex PCR; TCRdb keeps in-frame clones, though not all of them. The table has 360,000 or so clones, roughly 89% seen once. Sequenced input: peripheral blood. These receptors were collected from a woman aged 60-75 years with COVID-19, enrolled during active disease. Both conserved end residues are part of each CDR3.

J | V | CDR3
TRBJ1-4 | TRBV4-1 | CASSPGGTRNEKLFF
TRBJ2-3 | TRBV10-3 | CAISESISTDTQYF
TRBJ2-1 | TRBV11-2 | CASSPGGSYNEQFF
TRBJ2-7 | TRBV27 | CASSIRQGGPYEQYF
TRBJ1-3 | TRBV2 | CASRAGRSSGNTIYF
TRBJ1-5 | TRBV3-1/TRBV3-2 | CASSQDLRGWGPQHF
TRBJ1-5 | TRBV24-1 | CATSDGQPNQPQHF
TRBJ2-5 | TRBV12-3/TRBV12-4 | CASSLWGAETQYF
TRBJ2-1 | TRBV24-1 | CATSEAGQGKYNEQFF
TRBJ1-4 | TRBV28 | CASSWAGTLGTTNEKLFF
TRBJ2-5 | TRBV7-3 | CASSPAGNQETQYF
TRBJ2-4 | TRBV5-6 | CASSPTVVDKNIQYF
TRBJ2-5 | TRBV5-4 | CASSPRLAGLGRETQYF
TRBJ1-2 | TRBV28 | CASSLGQGKIHGYTF
TRBJ1-4 | TRBV15 | CATSRDPTGGEKLFF
TRBJ1-1 | TRBV9 | CASSATGINTEAFF
TRBJ2-3 | TRBV20-1 | CSAYGRDTQYF
TRBJ1-3 | TRBV27 | CASMGANGNTIYF
TRBJ2-2 | TRBV5-1 | CASSPGLAGETGELFF
TRBJ1-4 | TRBV7-9 | CASSPSVIF
TRBJ1-5 | TRBV4-1 | CASSQVEGVNQPQHF
TRBJ1-2 | TRBV7-9 | CASSLEFRGYTF
TRBJ1-2 | TRBV7-8 | CASSSPGTGNGYTF
TRBJ1-2 | TRBV5-1 | CASSLDLGTGSSGYTF
TRBJ2-5 | TRBV4-1 | CASSQAAGQYQETQYF
TRBJ2-2 | TRBV7-9 | CASSHTLQGDTGELFF
TRBJ1-1 | TRBV11-1 | CASRHPNTEAFF
TRBJ1-2 | TRBV3-1/TRBV3-2 | CASSQIGVRYGYTF
TRBJ2-1 | TRBV7-6 | CASSLPRQGAYNEQFF
TRBJ2-3 | TRBV6-6 | CASSYSFSGTDTQYF
TRBJ2-3 | TRBV11-1 | CASSTRGTGDTQYF
TRBJ1-5 | TRBV19 | CASSITGTNQPQHF
TRBJ2-2 | TRBV7-2 | CASSNSGVDTGELFF
TRBJ1-2 | TRBV5-1 | CASSSGQSSLYTF
TRBJ2-1 | TRBV3-1/TRBV3-2 | CASKTGDEQFF
TRBJ1-2 | TRBV7-9 | CASSLAQGFYTF
TRBJ1-1 | TRBV29-1 | CSVVRTANTEAFF
TRBJ1-6 | TRBV27 | CASSPRQGRNSPLHF
TRBJ1-4 | TRBV5-6 | CASSLWGLPDRGEKLFF
TRBJ2-2 | TRBV5-1 | CASSTAVNTGELFF
TRBJ1-1 | TRBV6-2/TRBV6-3 | CASSLGQGRRYTEAFF
TRBJ2-2 | TRBV7-9 | CASSLASFTGELFF
TRBJ2-1 | TRBV28 | CASSSPISVNEQFF
TRBJ2-1 | TRBV30 | CAWSWEYNEQFF
TRBJ1-2 | TRBV2 | CASSGLTGGPGYTF
TRBJ2-3 | TRBV18 | CASSQLQGAPADTQYF
TRBJ2-5 | TRBV15 | CATSQAGWETQYF
TRBJ1-3 | TRBV18 | CASSRPGTVAGNTIYF
TRBJ2-3 | TRBV3-1/TRBV3-2 | CASSVLFSGTPDTQYF
TRBJ2-3 | TRBV10-3 | CAISASSGAADTQYF
TRBJ1-6 | TRBV2 | CASSERGSYNSPLHF
TRBJ1-4 | TRBV18 | CASSPSTGGNEKLFF
TRBJ2-3 | TRBV7-9 | CASSASTKSTDTQYF
TRBJ1-1 | TRBV20-1 | CSASVLLTSGNTEAFF
TRBJ1-2 | TRBV6-5 | CASSYSMRDGYTF